This T cell receptor beta chain appears in the sequencing data of a study of shared clonotypes between healthy human individuals. About the study: Each donor's CD4 naive and CD4 memory cells filled three plates apiece, CD8 naive two, and CD8 memory one.

The CDR3 is made up of 18 amino acids. V was clipped by 4 bases and J by 4 bases; unmatched bases: 10. Germline CDR1 MNHEY, CDR2 SMNVEV (reference sequence). This clone was seen ten or more times. Using immunoSEQ multiplex PCR, the repertoire was profiled, and TCRdb retains in-frame clones only, with some absent. The data contain 550,000 to 700,000 clones, around 78% of them seen just once; the ten biggest clones take up about 1.8%. The sequence derives from a woman aged 25 to 39 in good health. The chain couples TRBV27 to TRBJ2-3, with 14 bases identical to TRBD2. Sequences were obtained from memory CD4+ T cells sorted from blood. Subset specified: CD45RA-negative fraction. The CDR3 coding sequence is TGTGCCAGCAGTTCCAACATGGGACTAGCGGGAGAGGCAGATACGCAGTATTTT. Protein sequence: CASSSNMGLAGEADTQYF.